This record concerns one T cell receptor beta chain sequence. Antigen specificity is unknown. This sample stems from a study of cytomegalovirus exposure and HLA in healthy donors. Clones were read by immunoSEQ multiplex PCR, and TCRdb kept only the in-frame ones, dropping some. Found here are some 150,000 clones, approximately 89% of them singletons; the top ten hold over 8.5%. The CDR3 is 13 amino acids. Deletions cut 3 bases from V and 4 bases from J, with 9 bases between. Germline CDR1 is SNHLY and CDR2 is FYNNEI. The study's findings and limits: It was reportedly the case that the classifier diagnosed cytomegalovirus status with high specificity and sensitivity. The study recorded 160 or so TCR beta chains that were cytomegalovirus-associated. According to a subsequent analysis, TCR clusters from the first cohort were inclined to appear together in the 120 validation repertoires.

The rearrangement links TRBV2 to TRBJ2-5; D gene uncertain. This clonotype was sampled from a young woman in good health and CMV-seropositive. Material: PBMCs. In DNA form, the CDR3 reads TGTGCCAGCAGTGATTCGGTCCGAGAGACCCAGTACTTC. Protein sequence: CASSDSVRETQYF.